This TCR beta chain came from a study of blood T cell repertoires in COVID-19. For the study at large: COVID-19 samples collected from the United States, Italy and Spain covered acute and convalescent phases. The analysed material was cDNA or gDNA that came from T cells, B-cell-depleted T cells, or PBMCs.

In the authors' workflow: For nucleated cells, counts were estimated from reference gene primer amplification. Produced via immunoSEQ multiplex PCR; TCRdb's table is partial and in-frame only. V, J and clone size reflect that table, while D and trimming were determined from the DNA. Among about 100,000 clones listed, about 77% were seen once. Germline CDR1 and CDR2: MNHNY and SVGAGI (reference sequence). The CDR3 consists of 18 residues. The trim removed 5 bases at V and 0 bases at J, leaving 10 bases unmatched. The chain joins TRBV6-6 to TRBJ2-6; 7 bases match TRBD1. The sequencing input was peripheral blood. The receptor was derived from a man in his sixties or seventies with active or convalescent COVID-19. The CDR3 DNA reads TGTGCCAGCAGTCCAGACAGGGCCGGGGCCTCTGGGGCCAACGTCCTGACTTTC. It yields the protein CASSPDRAGASGANVLTF.